This TCR beta chain was identified in a study of blood T cell repertoires in COVID-19. At the level of the study: There were acute and convalescent COVID-19 samples, and they came from the United States, Italy and Spain.

V lost 1 base to trimming and J lost 6 bases, with 11 bases between them. From germline, CDR1 is SGHKS and CDR2 YYEKEE (reference sequence). CDR3 length: 14 amino acids. Original processing notes: Reference gene primer amplification gave nucleated cell count estimates. Produced via immunoSEQ multiplex PCR; TCRdb's table is partial and in-frame only. The D gene and trimming were derived from the DNA, and the V and J assignments and clone size from that table. The table records about 180,000 clones, 65% to 90% of them present only once. The clonotype originates from a human donor in a cohort sampled during active COVID-19. Material: peripheral blood. The chain carries TRBV5-5 and TRBJ1-5, with D unclear. For the CDR3, the DNA is TGTGCCAGCAGCTTGCCAGGAGGGAGTCAGCCCCAGCATTTT. Protein product: CASSLPGGSQPQHF.